These 32 T cell receptor beta chains were sequenced from one sample in a study of blood T cell repertoires in COVID-19. Libraries were prepared by immunoSEQ multiplex PCR; TCRdb keeps only in-frame clonotypes and omits some of them. This sample has approximately 150,000 clones, with 70% to 90% found just once. Sample: peripheral blood. The origin of the receptors is a human donor in a cohort sampled during active COVID-19.

This chain connects TRBV30 to TRBJ2-7; 7 bases are a match to TRBD1. The CDR3 length is 15 residues. The V gene's germline CDR1 is GTSNPN and CDR2 SVGIG (reference sequence). V trimming: 2 bases; J trimming: 3 bases; junction bases outside the gene matches: 10. The CDR3 DNA follows: TGTGCCTGGAGTTGGCGACAGGGCTTGGGCTACGAGCAGTACTTC. This translates into CAWSWRQGLGYEQYF.

This clone was seen a single time. This chain uses TRBV15 with TRBJ1-5; no definite D call. This CDR3 spans 19 amino acids. V was pared by 2 bases and J by 0 bases, with 20 bases between. Germline V gene lookup returns CDR1 LNHNV and CDR2 YYDKDF (reference sequence). The CDR3, as DNA: TGTGCCACCAGCAGAATGGGTGGCAGGCAATATTATAGCAATCAGCCCCAGCATTTT. Its translation is CATSRMGGRQYYSNQPQHF.

The rearrangement joins TRBV10-3 to TRBJ2-7, with D maybe TRBD2 (5 bases). The V end was cut by 6 bases, the J end by 3 bases, with 6 bases between. Per germline, CDR1 ENHRY and CDR2 SYGVKD. This CDR3 region has 11 residues. CDR3 in amino acids: CAIRDFYEQYF. Here the CDR3 DNA reads TGTGCCATCAGGGACTTCTACGAGCAGTACTTC.

The rearrangement uses TRBV29-1 and TRBJ2-3, with a possible D match to TRBD2 (6 bases). V gave up 0 bases and J gave up 6 bases, with 7 bases separating them. Germline V CDR1 and CDR2: SQVTM, ANQGSEA. The CDR3 is 12 residues long. The CDR3 region has the DNA TGCAGCGTTGAAGATCGGGGGGATACGCAGTATTTT. Translating gives CSVEDRGDTQYF.

This chain uses TRBV7-2 with TRBJ1-3; unclear D gene. Trimming removed 8 bases from V and 4 bases from J, with 6 bases in between. This CDR3 contains 11 residues. Germline V gene sequence: CDR1 SGHTA, CDR2 FQGNSA. The CDR3 spells CASAGGNTIYF. In DNA, the CDR3 is TGTGCCAGCGCGGGAGGAAACACCATATATTTT. Looking up the rest from reference TRBV7-2 and TRBJ1-3 gives the full variable domain: GAGVSQSPSNKVTEKGKDVELRCDPISGHTALYWYRQSLGQGLEFLIYFQGNSAPDKSGLPSDRFSAERTGGSVSTLTIQRTQQEDSAVYLCASAGGNTIYFGEGSWLTVV.

This clone was seen more than once but under ten times. V and J are TRBV6-2 or TRBV6-3 and TRBJ2-5; tentative D call: TRBD2 (5 bases). Trimming removed 0 bases from V and 5 bases from J, with 10 bases in between. In germline, CDR1 is MNHEY, CDR2 SVGEGT. This CDR3 has 14 residues. CDR3 residues: CASSYSRETETQYF. CDR3 in DNA: TGTGCCAGCAGTTACTCGAGGGAGACGGAGACCCAGTACTTC.

The chain links TRBV4-2 to TRBJ2-7; the match to TRBD2 covers 9 bases. The CDR3 consists of 17 residues. V shed 0 bases, J shed 5 bases, and the junction held 11 bases outside the gene matches. Germline V gene sequence: CDR1 LGHNA, CDR2 YNFKEQ. The CDR3 bases are TGTGCCAGCAGCCAAGAGCGGCAGCGGGAGGTAGGGAACGAGCAGTACTTC. Translating gives CASSQERQREVGNEQYF.

This clone was observed a single time. The gene calls are TRBV7-3 and TRBJ2-2, with 7 bases that match TRBD2. Per the germline V gene, CDR1 is SGHTA and CDR2 is FQGTGA. CDR3 length: 15 residues. V was clipped by 4 bases and J by 7 bases; unmatched bases: 9. CDR3 in amino acids: CASSSIGLGVGELFF. The CDR3 DNA sequence: TGTGCCAGCAGCTCAATAGGACTAGGCGTCGGGGAGCTGTTTTTT.

This clone was seen only a few times. The rearrangement links TRBV4-3 to TRBJ2-5; 10 nucleotides agree with TRBD2. CDR1 LGHNA and CDR2 YSLEER come from the germline V gene. The CDR3 totals 16 residues. Trimming cost V 1 base and J 5 bases; bases outside gene matches: 7. The CDR3 sequence: CASSQGLAGAGETQYF. CDR3 nucleotide sequence: TGCGCCAGCAGCCAAGGGCTAGCGGGGGCGGGCGAGACCCAGTACTTC.

The chain has TRBV6-5 and TRBJ1-2; 11 bases fit TRBD1. Germline V CDR1 and CDR2: MNHEY, SVGAGI. This CDR3 has 15 amino acids. J was trimmed by 4 bases and V by 9 bases; bases with no gene match: 10. Here the CDR3 DNA reads TGTGCCAGTCGAAAGGGACAGGGGGAGAGCTATGGCTACACCTTC. This sequence encodes CASRKGQGESYGYTF.

This sequence joins TRBV10-3 and TRBJ2-2, with TRBD1 identical over 8 bases. Trimming took 5 bases from V and 7 from J; bases not matched to a gene: 9. CDR1 is ENHRY and CDR2 is SYGVKD in the germline V gene. The CDR3 is 15 amino acids. The CDR3 is CAISTGQGAGGELFF. DNA of the CDR3: TGTGCCATCAGTACGGGTCAGGGGGCCGGCGGGGAGCTGTTTTTT.

The chain combines TRBV4-1 with TRBJ1-5; 7 positions agree with TRBD1. Germline V gene lookup returns CDR1 MGHRA and CDR2 YSYEKL. This CDR3 region has 16 residues. Unmatched junction bases numbered 9, after V lost 2 bases and J lost 5 bases. CDR3 loop: CASSQRDSRQDQPQHF. In DNA, the CDR3 is TGCGCCAGCAGCCAAAGGGACAGCAGACAGGATCAGCCCCAGCATTTT.

The rearrangement uses TRBV2 and TRBJ2-7, with 13 positions matching TRBD2. The CDR3 is made up of 18 amino acids. V shed 6 bases, J shed 2 bases, and the junction held 13 bases outside the gene matches. Germline-derived CDR1 and CDR2 are SNHLY and FYNNEI. CDR3 sequence: CASSESHWTSGSTYEQYF. CDR3 in DNA: TGTGCCAGCAGCGAATCTCATTGGACTAGCGGGAGTACCTACGAGCAGTACTTC.

The genes are TRBV27 and TRBJ2-7; 7 positions match TRBD2. This CDR3 region has 15 residues. After removal of 3 bases from V and 2 bases from J, the junction contained 7 bases not matched to a gene. CDR1 and CDR2 from the germline V gene are MNHEY and SMNVEV (reference sequence). The CDR3 coding sequence is TGTGCCAGCAGTTTTTTCCTAGCGGTTCCCTACGAGCAGTACTTC. Its translation is CASSFFLAVPYEQYF.

The chain carries TRBV11-3 and TRBJ1-1; D call uncertain. Trimming removed 3 bases at V and 4 bases at J, with 12 bases between. The CDR3 has 14 residues. Germline loops: CDR1 SGHNT, CDR2 YENEEA. The CDR3 spells CASSLAGRGTEAFF. The CDR3 nucleotides read TGTGCCAGCAGCTTGGCCGGACGGGGCACTGAAGCTTTCTTT.

This chain uses TRBV19 with TRBJ2-3; 7 bases are shared with TRBD2. This CDR3 is built from 16 residues. CDR1 is LNHDA and CDR2 is SQIVND in the germline V gene (reference sequence). After removal of 1 base from V and 1 base from J, the junction contained 5 bases not matched to a gene. The CDR3 spells CASSIGGSIGTDTQYF. CDR3 nucleotides: TGTGCCAGTAGTATAGGCGGGAGTATCGGCACAGATACGCAGTATTTT. The variable domain in full, completed from reference TRBV19 and TRBJ2-3, reads DGGITQSPKYLFRKEGQNVTLSCEQNLNHDAMYWYRQDPGQGLRLIYYSQIVNDFQKGDIAEGYSVSREKKESFPLTVTSAQKNPTAFYLCASSIGGSIGTDTQYFGPGTRLTVL.

The chain is built from TRBV2 and TRBJ2-5, with D maybe TRBD2 (5 bases). The V gene's germline CDR1 is SNHLY and CDR2 FYNNEI. V was clipped by 6 bases and J by 2 bases, with 16 bases between them. The CDR3 contains 15 residues. The CDR3 nucleotides are TGTGCCAGCAGGGACTGGACCATGGGGCAAGAGACCCAGTACTTC. Its translation: CASRDWTMGQETQYF.

CDR3 in amino acids: CASNFPDYNQPQHF. The DNA of the CDR3 is TGTGCCAGTAATTTCCCGGACTACAATCAGCCCCAGCATTTT. The rearrangement links TRBV19 to TRBJ1-5; D ambiguous. The length of the CDR3 is 14 residues. The germline CDR1 and CDR2 sequences are LNHDA and SQIVND (reference sequence). V was clipped by 7 bases and J by 3 bases, with 13 bases between them.

V gene TRBV30 combines with J gene TRBJ2-7; D might be TRBD2 (6 bases). CDR1 and CDR2 from the germline V gene are GTSNPN and SVGIG (reference sequence). CDR3 length equals 12 residues. Between the trimmed V and J ends, which lost 8 bases and 6 bases, there was a span of 17 bases. The CDR3 nucleotides are TGTGCCGGAGGGCGGGATGCAGGCGAGCAGTACTTC. Residues: CAGGRDAGEQYF.

The V gene is TRBV6-6, the J gene TRBJ1-1, with D tentatively TRBD1 (6 bases). Germline V gives CDR1 MNHNY, CDR2 SVGAGI (reference sequence). The CDR3 is 15 residues long. V was trimmed by 0 bases and J by 6 bases, leaving 14 bases between them. The chain's CDR3 is CASSYSRQERAEAFF. The CDR3 DNA is TGTGCCAGCAGTTACTCAAGACAGGAGCGCGCTGAAGCTTTCTTT.

This chain links TRBV28 with TRBJ2-7; perhaps TRBD1 as D (5 bases). The CDR3 has 13 residues. CDR1 is MDHEN and CDR2 is SYDVKM in the germline V gene. Trimming pared 8 bases from V and 2 bases from J, leaving 13 bases between. CDR3: CASYHRQTYEQYF. For the CDR3, the DNA is TGTGCCAGCTATCACAGACAGACCTACGAGCAGTACTTC.

In this sample, this clone turned up once. The rearrangement joins TRBV7-2 to TRBJ1-6; 8 bases are shared with TRBD1. This CDR3 is 17 amino acids long. V dropped 2 bases and J dropped 10; count of bases not matched to a gene: 13. Germline CDR1 is SGHTA and CDR2 is FQGNSA. The DNA for the CDR3 is TGTGCCAGCAGCTTAACCTCCATTCCGACAGGGGCCTCACCCCTCCACTTT. Its protein product is CASSLTSIPTGASPLHF.

This chain links TRBV7-9 with TRBJ1-3; D is undetermined. Germline-derived CDR1 and CDR2 are SEHNR and FQNEAQ (reference sequence). The CDR3 is 11 amino acids. V was trimmed by 7 bases and J by 4 bases, leaving 5 bases between them. CDR3 sequence: CASTQGNTIYF. The CDR3 region has the DNA TGTGCCAGCACCCAGGGAAACACCATATATTTT. Filled out from reference TRBV7-9 and TRBJ1-3, the complete variable domain reads DTGVSQNPRHKITKRGQNVTFRCDPISEHNRLYWYRQTLGQGPEFLTYFQNEAQLEKSRLLSDRFSAERPKGSFSTLEIQRTEQGDSAMYLCASTQGNTIYFGEGSWLTVV.

This rearrangement joins TRBV10-2 to TRBJ1-1; TRBD1 matches 9 bases. CDR3 length: 15 residues. Germline assignment: CDR1 WSHSY and CDR2 SAAADI. The trim removed 6 bases at V and 6 bases at J, leaving 11 bases unmatched. The CDR3 coding sequence is TGCGCCAGCAGCGACTCGGGACAGGGTTTCTCTGAAGCTTTCTTT. Residues: CASSDSGQGFSEAFF.

The V gene is TRBV7-2, the J gene TRBJ2-3; 9 bases agree with TRBD1. The CDR3 has 15 residues. After removal of 6 bases from V and 0 bases from J, the junction contained 4 bases not matched to a gene. Germline V lookup: CDR1 SGHTA, CDR2 FQGNSA. The CDR3 loop reads CASRQDRGSTDTQYF. The CDR3 DNA reads as TGTGCCAGCAGGCAAGACAGGGGGAGCACAGATACGCAGTATTTT.

This rearrangement joins TRBV7-9 to TRBJ2-2, with 9 bases fitting TRBD2. This CDR3 region has 16 residues. CDR1 is SEHNR and CDR2 is FQNEAQ in the germline V gene (reference sequence). With 10 bases clipped from V and 0 bases from J, the junction kept 9 bases outside the gene matches. CDR3 sequence reads: CANPPGTSTNTGELFF. CDR3 bases: TGTGCCAACCCACCGGGGACTAGCACGAACACCGGGGAGCTGTTTTTT.

The CDR3 sequence: CASSETRGSGRGYTF. The CDR3 DNA is TGTGCCAGCAGTGAAACCCGGGGGTCCGGCCGGGGCTACACCTTC. The chain has TRBV2 and TRBJ1-2; possible D gene TRBD1, 5 bases. Germline V gives CDR1 SNHLY, CDR2 FYNNEI. With 2 bases removed from V and 8 bases from J, the gap between germline ends came to 18 bases. The CDR3 runs 15 residues.

This chain uses TRBV7-6 with TRBJ2-7; 10 nucleotides match TRBD2. Trimming took 5 bases from V and 4 from J; bases not matched to a gene: 8. Germline assignment: CDR1 SGHVS and CDR2 FNYEAQ. The CDR3 is 15 residues long. The CDR3 DNA sequence: TGTGCCAGCAGCCTTCTAGCGGGAGATGATTACGAGCAGTACTTC. Amino acid sequence: CASSLLAGDDYEQYF.

J is TRBJ2-2 and V is TRBV19, with TRBD2 matching over 7 bases. The CDR3 is 20 amino acids. Germline-derived CDR1 and CDR2 are LNHDA and SQIVND (reference sequence). V was clipped by 3 bases and J by 0 bases; unmatched bases: 16. The CDR3 sequence is CASSMSTAWGEGPNTGELFF. Written as DNA, the CDR3 is TGTGCCAGTAGTATGTCGACAGCCTGGGGGGAGGGGCCGAACACCGGGGAGCTGTTTTTT.

The V and J genes are TRBV28 and TRBJ2-2; possible D gene TRBD2, 6 bases. Trimming shortened V by 7 bases and J by 1 base, and 16 bases separated the two germline ends. The CDR3 is 16 amino acids. Looked up from germline, CDR1 is MDHEN and CDR2 is SYDVKM. The CDR3 region has the DNA TGTGCCAGCATTCCGGGCGGGGCGGTGAACACCGGGGAGCTGTTTTTT. Encoded protein: CASIPGGAVNTGELFF. The whole variable domain, remainder taken from reference TRBV28 and TRBJ2-2, is DVKVTQSSRYLVKRTGEKVFLECVQDMDHENMFWYRQDPGLGLRLIYFSYDVKMKEKGDIPEGYSVSREKKERFSLILESASTNQTSMYLCASIPGGAVNTGELFFGEGSRLTVL.

This clone was detected a few times. The chain uses TRBV4-3 and TRBJ1-2; D is undetermined. CDR1 is LGHNA, CDR2 YSLEER, per germline. This CDR3 comprises 16 residues. V was pared by 4 bases and J by 5 bases, with 20 bases between. The CDR3 DNA follows: TGCGCCAGCAGCCCAAACGTCGGCGTTTCGGGTTATGGCTACACCTTC. Its protein product is CASSPNVGVSGYGYTF.

The rearrangement joins TRBV3-1 (or the pseudogene TRBV3-2) to TRBJ2-3; perhaps TRBD2 as D (5 bases). With 3 bases removed from V and 1 base from J, the gap between germline ends came to 14 bases. Germline V gene data show CDR1 as LGHDT and CDR2 as YNNKEL (reference sequence). The CDR3 extends over 16 amino acids. The CDR3 sequence is CASSQEVGARTDTQYF. The CDR3 DNA reads TGTGCCAGCAGCCAGGAGGTCGGTGCTCGCACAGATACGCAGTATTTT.